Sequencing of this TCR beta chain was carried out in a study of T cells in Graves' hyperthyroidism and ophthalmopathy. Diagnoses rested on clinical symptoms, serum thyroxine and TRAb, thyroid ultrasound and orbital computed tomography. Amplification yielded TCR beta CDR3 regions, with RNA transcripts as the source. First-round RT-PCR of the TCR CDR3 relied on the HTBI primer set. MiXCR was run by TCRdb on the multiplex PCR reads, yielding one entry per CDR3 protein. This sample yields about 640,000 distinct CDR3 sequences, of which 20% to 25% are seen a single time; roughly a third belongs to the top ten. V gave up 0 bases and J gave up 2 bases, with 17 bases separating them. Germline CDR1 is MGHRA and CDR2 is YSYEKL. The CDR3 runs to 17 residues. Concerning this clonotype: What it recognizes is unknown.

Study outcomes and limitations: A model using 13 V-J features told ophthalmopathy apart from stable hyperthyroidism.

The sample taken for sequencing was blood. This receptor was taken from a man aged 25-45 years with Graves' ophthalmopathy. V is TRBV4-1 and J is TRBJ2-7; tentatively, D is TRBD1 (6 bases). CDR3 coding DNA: TGCGCCAGCAGCCAAGAGGCAGGGGCCATAACCACCTACGAGCAGTACTTC. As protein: CASSQEAGAITTYEQYF.